This is a list of T cell receptor beta chains from one sample in a study of shared clonotypes between healthy human individuals. TCRdb keeps only in-frame clones here, not all; method: immunoSEQ multiplex PCR. Among 2,500,000 or so clones, approximately 93% were seen once, and the ten largest hold about 0.39%. The specimen was naive CD4+ T cells from PBMCs. The origin of the receptors is a man between 18 and 35 years old in good health. Some clones in this sample may be carry-over from other donors' samples. Each CDR3 is given with its conserved first and last residue. D genes are given only for firm matches. The size field is filled for only some rows; it gives once, few, many or a size class.

abundance: NA; v_gene: TRBV5-6; d_gene: NA; j_gene: TRBJ2-6; CDR3nt: TGTGCCAGCAGCTTGTTGCAGGTCTCTGGGGCCAACGTCCTGACTTTC; CDR3aa: CASSLLQVSGANVLTF
abundance: once; v_gene: TRBV30; d_gene: NA; j_gene: TRBJ2-2; CDR3nt: TGTGCCTGGGCCCTCACAGGGTCCGGGGAGCTGTTTTTT; CDR3aa: CAWALTGSGELFF
abundance: few; v_gene: TRBV20-1; d_gene: NA; j_gene: TRBJ1-1; CDR3nt: TGCAGTGCTAGGGGAAATGCGGCTTTCTTT; CDR3aa: CSARGNAAFF
abundance: NA; v_gene: TRBV14; d_gene: NA; j_gene: TRBJ1-1; CDR3nt: TGTGCCAGCGGAGCCGCCGGAGCCACTGAAGCTTTCTTT; CDR3aa: CASGAAGATEAFF
abundance: once; v_gene: TRBV18; d_gene: NA; j_gene: TRBJ1-6; CDR3nt: TGTGCCAGCTCACCACGGACCGAGAATAATTCACCCCTCCACTTT; CDR3aa: CASSPRTENNSPLHF
abundance: NA; v_gene: TRBV9; d_gene: TRBD2; j_gene: TRBJ2-1; CDR3nt: TGTGCCAGCAGCTTCCGACTAGCGGACTACAATGAGCAGTTCTTC; CDR3aa: CASSFRLADYNEQFF
abundance: once; v_gene: TRBV28; d_gene: NA; j_gene: TRBJ2-6; CDR3nt: TGTGCCAGCACACAAAGTCGGGCCAACGTCCTGACTTTC; CDR3aa: CASTQSRANVLTF
abundance: NA; v_gene: TRBV10-3; d_gene: NA; j_gene: TRBJ2-7; CDR3nt: TGTGCCATCAGTGAGTCCCGAGCGGGACAGCACGAGCAGTACTTC; CDR3aa: CAISESRAGQHEQYF
abundance: few; v_gene: TRBV14; d_gene: NA; j_gene: TRBJ2-2; CDR3nt: TGTGCCAGCAGCCCCAGCCCTCCCGGGGAGCTGTTTTTT; CDR3aa: CASSPSPPGELFF
abundance: few; v_gene: TRBV28; d_gene: NA; j_gene: TRBJ1-1; CDR3nt: TGTGCCAGCGCCAGGAACACTGAAGCTTTCTTT; CDR3aa: CASARNTEAFF
abundance: NA; v_gene: TRBV6-1; d_gene: NA; j_gene: TRBJ1-5; CDR3nt: TGTGCCAGCAGCGACCGGACTGTCAACAATCAGCCCCAGCATTTT; CDR3aa: CASSDRTVNNQPQHF
abundance: NA; v_gene: TRBV28; d_gene: NA; j_gene: TRBJ1-1; CDR3nt: TGTGCCAGCCTCAGCGCAGGCCCTCGACTGGCTTTCTTT; CDR3aa: CASLSAGPRLAFF
abundance: NA; v_gene: TRBV6-6; d_gene: NA; j_gene: TRBJ1-2; CDR3nt: TGTGCCAGCAGTCCGGGACGGCACTATGGCTACACCTTC; CDR3aa: CASSPGRHYGYTF
abundance: NA; v_gene: TRBV5-4; d_gene: NA; j_gene: TRBJ2-3; CDR3nt: TGTGCCAGCAGCTTGGCCGTGGGTTTGATGACAGATACGCAGTATTTT; CDR3aa: CASSLAVGLMTDTQYF
abundance: NA; v_gene: TRBV15; d_gene: NA; j_gene: TRBJ2-3; CDR3nt: TGTGCCACCAGCAGAGGGGATACGCAGTATTTT; CDR3aa: CATSRGDTQYF
abundance: NA; v_gene: TRBV11-2; d_gene: NA; j_gene: TRBJ2-3; CDR3nt: TGTGCCAGCAGCTTGGGCAGATCCACAGATACGCAGTATTTT; CDR3aa: CASSLGRSTDTQYF
abundance: NA; v_gene: TRBV5-1; d_gene: TRBD2; j_gene: TRBJ2-5; CDR3nt: TGCGCCAGCAGCTTTAGCGGGCACGTCTACTTC; CDR3aa: CASSFSGHVYF
abundance: NA; v_gene: TRBV5-3; d_gene: TRBD2; j_gene: TRBJ2-7; CDR3nt: TGTGCCAGAAGCTTTCCTTCGGGGAATAGACGGACTAGCTCCTACGAGCAGTACTTC; CDR3aa: CARSFPSGNRRTSSYEQYF
abundance: NA; v_gene: TRBV27; d_gene: TRBD1; j_gene: TRBJ2-1; CDR3nt: TGTGCCAGCAGGGATGGCTACGGGACAGAATACAATGAGCAGTTCTTC; CDR3aa: CASRDGYGTEYNEQFF
abundance: NA; v_gene: TRBV28; d_gene: TRBD1; j_gene: TRBJ1-1; CDR3nt: TGTGCCAGCAGTTCCTCGGACAGGGGGTTGCGTGCTTTCTTT; CDR3aa: CASSSSDRGLRAFF
abundance: NA; v_gene: TRBV5-1; d_gene: TRBD1; j_gene: TRBJ2-2; CDR3nt: TGCGCCAGCAGCCAGGGACAGGGTAACACCGGGGAGCTGTTTTTT; CDR3aa: CASSQGQGNTGELFF
abundance: NA; v_gene: TRBV19; d_gene: NA; j_gene: TRBJ1-3; CDR3nt: TGTGCCAGTAGTCGGGAACCGGGACTGATCACCATATATTTT; CDR3aa: CASSREPGLITIYF
abundance: NA; v_gene: TRBV27; d_gene: TRBD2; j_gene: TRBJ2-7; CDR3nt: TGTGCCAGCAGTTTAACTAGCGGGAGGATCGAGCAGTACTTC; CDR3aa: CASSLTSGRIEQYF
abundance: NA; v_gene: TRBV10-3; d_gene: NA; j_gene: TRBJ2-1; CDR3nt: TGTGCCATCAGTGAGTCGGGGGAGCAGTTCTTC; CDR3aa: CAISESGEQFF
abundance: NA; v_gene: TRBV6-1; d_gene: NA; j_gene: TRBJ2-7; CDR3nt: TGTGCCAGCAGTACAGGGAGAAAAACGACCTACGAGCAGTACTTC; CDR3aa: CASSTGRKTTYEQYF
abundance: NA; v_gene: TRBV28; d_gene: NA; j_gene: TRBJ2-7; CDR3nt: TGTGCCAGCAGTTTTGCTTCCAGAACCTACGAGCAGTACTTC; CDR3aa: CASSFASRTYEQYF
abundance: NA; v_gene: TRBV28; d_gene: TRBD1; j_gene: TRBJ2-6; CDR3nt: TGTGCCAGCAGTACCGGGACAGTCTCTGGGGCCAACGTCCTGACTTTC; CDR3aa: CASSTGTVSGANVLTF
abundance: NA; v_gene: TRBV5-6; d_gene: TRBD2; j_gene: TRBJ2-3; CDR3nt: TGTGCCAGCAGCTGGGGACTAGCGGCAACACGCTCTAGCACAGATACGCAGTATTTT; CDR3aa: CASSWGLAATRSSTDTQYF
abundance: NA; v_gene: TRBV19; d_gene: NA; j_gene: TRBJ2-1; CDR3nt: TGTGCCAGTAGTATTTCCGCATACAATGAGCAGTTCTTC; CDR3aa: CASSISAYNEQFF
abundance: NA; v_gene: TRBV7-8; d_gene: TRBD1; j_gene: TRBJ1-5; CDR3nt: TGTGCCAGCAGCCCAAACCCTACCGGGACAGGACAAACTTATAGCAATCAGCCCCAGCATTTT; CDR3aa: CASSPNPTGTGQTYSNQPQHF
abundance: NA; v_gene: TRBV7-2; d_gene: NA; j_gene: TRBJ1-2; CDR3nt: TGTGCCAGCAGCTTAGGCCCAGGACCGAGGGACTATGGCTACACCTTC; CDR3aa: CASSLGPGPRDYGYTF
abundance: NA; v_gene: TRBV5-8; d_gene: TRBD1; j_gene: TRBJ2-2; CDR3nt: TGTGCCAGCAGGACGGGACAGGGGTTCACCGGGGAGCTGTTTTTT; CDR3aa: CASRTGQGFTGELFF
abundance: NA; v_gene: TRBV9; d_gene: NA; j_gene: TRBJ1-3; CDR3nt: TGTGCCAGCAGCGCCCAAAGGGGGGCCCAGCTCGTCACTGGAAACACCATATATTTT; CDR3aa: CASSAQRGAQLVTGNTIYF
abundance: NA; v_gene: TRBV7-9; d_gene: NA; j_gene: TRBJ1-2; CDR3nt: TGTGCCAGCAGCTCAACCAAAACAGATGGCTACACCTTC; CDR3aa: CASSSTKTDGYTF
abundance: NA; v_gene: TRBV25-1; d_gene: NA; j_gene: TRBJ2-3; CDR3nt: TGTGCCAGCAGTGAGGGGTTGGGGACACGGCGGTATTTT; CDR3aa: CASSEGLGTRRYF
abundance: NA; v_gene: TRBV7-9; d_gene: NA; j_gene: TRBJ2-7; CDR3nt: TGTGCCAGCAGCTTCCCTTATGGGCCCGGGACTGGGAGGGAGCAGTACTTC; CDR3aa: CASSFPYGPGTGREQYF
abundance: NA; v_gene: TRBV20-1; d_gene: NA; j_gene: TRBJ2-1; CDR3nt: TGCAGTGCCCCTAATACCAATGAGCAGTTCTTC; CDR3aa: CSAPNTNEQFF
abundance: NA; v_gene: TRBV7-9; d_gene: TRBD2; j_gene: TRBJ2-3; CDR3nt: TGTGCCAGCAGCTCCTTAGCGGGAGCCGATACGCAGTATTTT; CDR3aa: CASSSLAGADTQYF
abundance: NA; v_gene: TRBV5-1; d_gene: TRBD1; j_gene: TRBJ2-2; CDR3nt: TGCGCCAGCAGCTGGACAGGGGTACCGGAGCTGTTTTTT; CDR3aa: CASSWTGVPELFF
abundance: NA; v_gene: TRBV11-2; d_gene: NA; j_gene: TRBJ1-2; CDR3nt: TGTGCCAGCAGCTTAGGCAGGGCTGTCTATGGCTACACCTTC; CDR3aa: CASSLGRAVYGYTF
abundance: NA; v_gene: TRBV27; d_gene: NA; j_gene: TRBJ2-1; CDR3nt: TGTGCCAGCGGCCCATGGGAGTCAAATGAGCAGTTCTTC; CDR3aa: CASGPWESNEQFF
abundance: NA; v_gene: TRBV2; d_gene: NA; j_gene: TRBJ2-3; CDR3nt: TGTGCCAGCAGCACGACTAGCGCCAGGGGGGATACGCAGTATTTT; CDR3aa: CASSTTSARGDTQYF
abundance: NA; v_gene: TRBV5-1; d_gene: NA; j_gene: TRBJ1-2; CDR3nt: TGCGCCAGCAGCGTGGACAGAAGAGGCTACACCTTC; CDR3aa: CASSVDRRGYTF
abundance: few; v_gene: TRBV30; d_gene: TRBD1; j_gene: TRBJ1-5; CDR3nt: TGTGCCTGGAGTTTCCCGAGTGGGACAGTTAATCAGCCCCAGCATTTT; CDR3aa: CAWSFPSGTVNQPQHF
abundance: NA; v_gene: TRBV7-9; d_gene: TRBD1; j_gene: TRBJ1-2; CDR3nt: TGTGCCAGCAGCGATCTGACAGGGCCCCTTAACTATGGCTACACCTTC; CDR3aa: CASSDLTGPLNYGYTF
abundance: NA; v_gene: TRBV5-1; d_gene: NA; j_gene: TRBJ2-1; CDR3nt: TGCGCCAGCGGGAAAAACTCCTACAATGAGCAGTTCTTC; CDR3aa: CASGKNSYNEQFF
abundance: NA; v_gene: TRBV28; d_gene: NA; j_gene: TRBJ1-2; CDR3nt: TGTGCCAGCAGTCCCCTAATGGGGGGCTCCACCTTC; CDR3aa: CASSPLMGGSTF
abundance: NA; v_gene: TRBV5-1; d_gene: TRBD2; j_gene: TRBJ2-3; CDR3nt: TGCGCCAGCAGCTTTTCTAGCGGGAGCACAGATACGCAGTATTTT; CDR3aa: CASSFSSGSTDTQYF
abundance: once; v_gene: TRBV5-1; d_gene: TRBD1; j_gene: TRBJ1-5; CDR3nt: TGCGCCAGCAGCCCCGGGACAGGGGATCAGCCCCAGCATTTT; CDR3aa: CASSPGTGDQPQHF
abundance: NA; v_gene: TRBV10-3; d_gene: NA; j_gene: TRBJ2-5; CDR3nt: TGTGCCATCAGCGACGACAAGTCTGAGACCCAGTACTTC; CDR3aa: CAISDDKSETQYF
abundance: NA; v_gene: TRBV28; d_gene: NA; j_gene: TRBJ2-5; CDR3nt: TGTGCCAGCAGTTTAGTGCAGGGTTCGGAGACCCAGTACTTC; CDR3aa: CASSLVQGSETQYF
abundance: NA; v_gene: TRBV28; d_gene: NA; j_gene: TRBJ2-1; CDR3nt: TGTGCCAGCAGCTGGACTCTCAGCTCCTACAATGAGCAGTTCTTC; CDR3aa: CASSWTLSSYNEQFF
abundance: NA; v_gene: TRBV7-9; d_gene: NA; j_gene: TRBJ2-7; CDR3nt: TGTGCCAGCAGCCCAAGTACGGCCGGGACTCTCTGGAGCCCCTACGAGCAGTACTTC; CDR3aa: CASSPSTAGTLWSPYEQYF
abundance: NA; v_gene: TRBV7-3; d_gene: TRBD2; j_gene: TRBJ2-3; CDR3nt: TGTGCCAGCAGCTCGCCGGGACTAGGGGGAGATACGCAGTATTTT; CDR3aa: CASSSPGLGGDTQYF
abundance: NA; v_gene: TRBV5-1; d_gene: NA; j_gene: TRBJ1-2; CDR3nt: TGCGCCAGCAGCCCCCTACGGGCGGATGGCTACACCTTC; CDR3aa: CASSPLRADGYTF
abundance: NA; v_gene: TRBV28; d_gene: NA; j_gene: TRBJ1-5; CDR3nt: TGTGCCAGCAGTTTAGGGCGGCTTTGGGGCAATCAGCCCCAGCATTTT; CDR3aa: CASSLGRLWGNQPQHF
abundance: NA; v_gene: TRBV11-2; d_gene: TRBD1; j_gene: TRBJ1-1; CDR3nt: TGTGCCAGCAGCTCATCACAGGGGGTTACTGAAGCTTTCTTT; CDR3aa: CASSSSQGVTEAFF
abundance: few; v_gene: TRBV30; d_gene: NA; j_gene: TRBJ1-5; CDR3nt: TGTGCCTGGAGTGTTGGATATAGCAATCAGCCCCAGCATTTT; CDR3aa: CAWSVGYSNQPQHF
abundance: NA; v_gene: TRBV28; d_gene: TRBD2; j_gene: TRBJ2-5; CDR3nt: TGTGCCAGCAGACCTCTAGCGGGGAGGCGGGAGACCCAGTACTTC; CDR3aa: CASRPLAGRRETQYF
abundance: NA; v_gene: TRBV5-1; d_gene: TRBD1; j_gene: TRBJ1-1; CDR3nt: TGCGCCAGCAGCTTGGTGGACAGGGGGACTGAAGCTTTCTTT; CDR3aa: CASSLVDRGTEAFF